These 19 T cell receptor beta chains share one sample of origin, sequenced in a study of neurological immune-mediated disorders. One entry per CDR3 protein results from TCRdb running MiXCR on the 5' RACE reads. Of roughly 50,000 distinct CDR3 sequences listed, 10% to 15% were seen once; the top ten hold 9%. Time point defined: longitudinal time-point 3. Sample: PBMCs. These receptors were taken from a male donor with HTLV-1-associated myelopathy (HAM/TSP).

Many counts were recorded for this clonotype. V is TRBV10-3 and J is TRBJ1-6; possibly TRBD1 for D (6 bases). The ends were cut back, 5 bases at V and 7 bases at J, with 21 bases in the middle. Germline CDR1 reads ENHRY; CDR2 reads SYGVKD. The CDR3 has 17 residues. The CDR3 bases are TGTGCCATCAGTTCCTTTCATCCCGACAGGCCGAATTCACCCCTCCACTTT. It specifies CAISSFHPDRPNSPLHF.

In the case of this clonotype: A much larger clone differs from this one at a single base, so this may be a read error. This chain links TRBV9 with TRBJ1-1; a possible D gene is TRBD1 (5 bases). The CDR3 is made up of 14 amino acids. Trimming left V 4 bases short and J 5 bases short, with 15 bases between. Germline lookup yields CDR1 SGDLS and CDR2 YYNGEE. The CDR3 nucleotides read TGTGCCAGCAGCTTAGACGGGGCCTCAACTGAAGCTTTCTTT. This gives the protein CASSLDGASTEAFF.

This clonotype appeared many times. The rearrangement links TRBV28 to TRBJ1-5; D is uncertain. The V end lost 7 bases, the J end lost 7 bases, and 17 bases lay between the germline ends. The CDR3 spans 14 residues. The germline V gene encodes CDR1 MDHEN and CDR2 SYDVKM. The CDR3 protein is CASTSAGFAQPQHF. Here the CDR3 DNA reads TGTGCCAGCACCTCTGCGGGATTCGCCCAGCCCCAGCATTTT.

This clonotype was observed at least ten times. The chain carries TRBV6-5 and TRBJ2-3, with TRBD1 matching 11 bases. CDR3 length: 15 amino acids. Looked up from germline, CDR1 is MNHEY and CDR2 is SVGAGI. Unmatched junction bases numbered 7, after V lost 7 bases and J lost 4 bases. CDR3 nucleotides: TGTGCCAGCAACAACGGACAGGGGGCCTCAGATACGCAGTATTTT. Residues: CASNNGQGASDTQYF.

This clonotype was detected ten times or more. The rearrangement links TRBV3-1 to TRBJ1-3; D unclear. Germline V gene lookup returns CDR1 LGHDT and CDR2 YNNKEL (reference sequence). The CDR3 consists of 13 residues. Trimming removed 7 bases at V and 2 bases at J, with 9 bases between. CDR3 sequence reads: CASTRQPGNTIYF. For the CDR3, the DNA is TGTGCCAGCACGCGGCAGCCTGGAAACACCATATATTTT.

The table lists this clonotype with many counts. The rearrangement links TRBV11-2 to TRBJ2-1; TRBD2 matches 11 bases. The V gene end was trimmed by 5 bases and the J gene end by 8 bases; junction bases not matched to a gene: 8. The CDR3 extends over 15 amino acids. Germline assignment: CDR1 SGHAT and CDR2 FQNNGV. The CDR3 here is CASSPQLAGVDEQFF. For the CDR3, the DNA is TGTGCCAGCAGCCCCCAACTAGCGGGGGTGGATGAGCAGTTCTTC.

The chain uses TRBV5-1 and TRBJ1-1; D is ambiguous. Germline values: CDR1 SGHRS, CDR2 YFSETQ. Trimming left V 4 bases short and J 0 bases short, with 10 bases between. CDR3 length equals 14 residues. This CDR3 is CASSLWGLNTEAFF. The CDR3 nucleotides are TGCGCCAGCAGCCTTTGGGGTCTGAACACTGAAGCTTTCTTT.

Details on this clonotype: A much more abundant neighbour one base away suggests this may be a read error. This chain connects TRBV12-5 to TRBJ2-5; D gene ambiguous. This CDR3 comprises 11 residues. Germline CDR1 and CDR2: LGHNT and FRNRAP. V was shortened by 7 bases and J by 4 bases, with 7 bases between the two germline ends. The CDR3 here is CASAPTETQYF. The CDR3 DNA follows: TGTGCTAGTGCCCCGACAGAGACCCAGTACTTC. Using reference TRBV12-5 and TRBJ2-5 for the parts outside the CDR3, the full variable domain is DARVTQTPRHKVTEMGQEVTMRCQPILGHNTVFWYRQTMMQGLELLAYFRNRAPLDDSGMPKDRFSAEMPDATLATLKIQPSEPRDSAVYFCASAPTETQYFGPGTRLLVL.

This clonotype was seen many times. Here the CDR3 DNA reads TGCGCCAGCAGTCAATCCCTGGTGGCAAATGAGCAGTTCTTC. This gives the protein CASSQSLVANEQFF. V usage is TRBV5-1 and J usage is TRBJ2-1; D is unresolved. Per germline, CDR1 SGHRS and CDR2 YFSETQ. Trimming shortened V by 5 bases and J by 7 bases, and 16 bases separated the two germline ends. The CDR3 runs 14 residues.

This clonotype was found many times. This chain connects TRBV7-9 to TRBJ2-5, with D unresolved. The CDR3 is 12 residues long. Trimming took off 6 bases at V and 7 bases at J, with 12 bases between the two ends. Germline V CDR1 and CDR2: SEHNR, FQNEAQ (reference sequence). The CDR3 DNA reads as TGTGCCAGCAGTGAAACCGGCTGGACCCAGTACTTC. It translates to CASSETGWTQYF.

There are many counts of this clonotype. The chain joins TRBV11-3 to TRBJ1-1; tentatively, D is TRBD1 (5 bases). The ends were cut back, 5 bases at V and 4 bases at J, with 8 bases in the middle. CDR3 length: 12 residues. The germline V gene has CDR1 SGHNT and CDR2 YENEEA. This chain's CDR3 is CASSLQGTEAFF. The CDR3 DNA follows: TGTGCCAGCAGCCTGCAGGGCACTGAAGCTTTCTTT.

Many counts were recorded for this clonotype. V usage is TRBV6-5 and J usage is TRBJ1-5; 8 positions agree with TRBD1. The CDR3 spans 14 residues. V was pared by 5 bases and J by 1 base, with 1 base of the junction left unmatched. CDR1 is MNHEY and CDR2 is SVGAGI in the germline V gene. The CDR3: CASSRTGSNQPQHF. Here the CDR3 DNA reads TGTGCCAGCAGTCGGACAGGGAGCAATCAGCCCCAGCATTTT.

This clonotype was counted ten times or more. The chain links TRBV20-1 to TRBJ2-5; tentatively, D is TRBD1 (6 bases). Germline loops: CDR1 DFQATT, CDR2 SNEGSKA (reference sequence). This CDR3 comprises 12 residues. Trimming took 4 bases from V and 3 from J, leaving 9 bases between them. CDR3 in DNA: TGCAGTGCTACATCAGGGGAAGAGACCCAGTACTTC. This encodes CSATSGEETQYF.

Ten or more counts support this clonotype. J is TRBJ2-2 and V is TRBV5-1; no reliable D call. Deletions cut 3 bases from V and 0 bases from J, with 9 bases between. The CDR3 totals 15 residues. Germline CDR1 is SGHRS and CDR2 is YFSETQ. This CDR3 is CASSWLGPNTGELFF. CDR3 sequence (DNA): TGCGCCAGCAGCTGGTTGGGCCCGAACACCGGGGAGCTGTTTTTT.

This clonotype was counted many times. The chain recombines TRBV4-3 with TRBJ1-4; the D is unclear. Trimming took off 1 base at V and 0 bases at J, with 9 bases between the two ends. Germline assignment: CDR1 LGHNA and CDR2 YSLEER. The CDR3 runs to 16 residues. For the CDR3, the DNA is TGCGCCAGCAGCCAAGGGAACGGACCAACTAATGAAAAACTGTTTTTT. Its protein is CASSQGNGPTNEKLFF.

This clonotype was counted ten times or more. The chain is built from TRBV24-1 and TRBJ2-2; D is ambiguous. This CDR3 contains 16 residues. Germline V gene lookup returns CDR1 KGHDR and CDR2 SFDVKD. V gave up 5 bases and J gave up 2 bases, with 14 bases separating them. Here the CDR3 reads CATSAPPGLNTGELFF. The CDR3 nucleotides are TGTGCCACCAGTGCCCCTCCGGGCTTAAACACCGGGGAGCTGTTTTTT.

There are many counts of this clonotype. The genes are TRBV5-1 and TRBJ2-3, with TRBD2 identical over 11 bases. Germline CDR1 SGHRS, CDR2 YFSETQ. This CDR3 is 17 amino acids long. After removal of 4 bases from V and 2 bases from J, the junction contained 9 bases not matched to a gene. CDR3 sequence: CASSNLAGGRITDTQYF. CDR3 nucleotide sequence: TGCGCCAGCAGCAACCTAGCGGGGGGCCGTATCACAGATACGCAGTATTTT.

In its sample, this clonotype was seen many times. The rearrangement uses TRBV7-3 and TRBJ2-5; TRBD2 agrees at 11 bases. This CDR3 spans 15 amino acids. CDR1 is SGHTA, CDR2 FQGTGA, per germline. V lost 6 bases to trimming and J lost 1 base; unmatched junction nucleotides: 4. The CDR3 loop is CASRKLAGAQETQYF. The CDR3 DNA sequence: TGTGCCAGCAGAAAACTAGCGGGGGCCCAAGAGACCCAGTACTTC.

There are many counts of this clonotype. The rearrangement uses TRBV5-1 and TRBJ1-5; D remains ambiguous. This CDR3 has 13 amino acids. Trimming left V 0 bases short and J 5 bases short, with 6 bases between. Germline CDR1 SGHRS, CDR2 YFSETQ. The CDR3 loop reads CASSLGPDQPQHF. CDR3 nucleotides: TGCGCCAGCAGCTTGGGACCAGATCAGCCCCAGCATTTT.